One and the same sample provided the 13 T cell receptor beta chains below, sequenced in a study of cytomegalovirus exposure and HLA in healthy donors. This PCR relied on a set of 60 Vbeta primers and 13 Jbeta primers. Clones were read by immunoSEQ multiplex PCR, and TCRdb kept only the in-frame ones, dropping some. The repertoire includes around 190,000 clones, about 80% of them detected once, and 1.1% sits in the top ten. Sequenced material: PBMCs. All receptors come from a woman between 40 and 55 years old in good health and CMV-seronegative.

The rearrangement joins TRBV6-5 to TRBJ2-3; 8 bases line up with TRBD1. CDR1 and CDR2 from the germline V gene are MNHEY and SVGAGI. The CDR3 has 14 residues. J was trimmed by 4 bases and V by 6 bases; bases with no gene match: 6. CDR3 sequence: CASRGTGGSDTQYF. The DNA for the CDR3 is TGTGCCAGCAGGGGTACAGGGGGGTCAGATACGCAGTATTTT.

The rearrangement uses TRBV7-2 and TRBJ2-7; a possible D gene is TRBD1 (6 bases). The V end was cut by 3 bases, the J end by 0 bases, with 12 bases between. Per the germline V gene, CDR1 is SGHTA and CDR2 is FQGNSA. CDR3 size: 15 residues. CDR3 bases: TGTGCCAGCAGCTTGAGCTGGACAGCCTCCTACGAGCAGTACGTC. Translated: CASSLSWTASYEQYV.

This clone was found a few times. This rearrangement joins TRBV9 to TRBJ2-4; 7 bases fit TRBD2. The length of the CDR3 is 15 residues. With V trimmed by 3 bases and J by 2 bases, 5 bases remained unmatched. Germline lookup yields CDR1 SGDLS and CDR2 YYNGEE. CDR3 nucleotide sequence: TGTGCCAGCAGCGGCACGGGGGGAACCAAAAACATTCAGTACTTC. It codes for CASSGTGGTKNIQYF.

The chain employs TRBV7-2 and TRBJ2-3; 9 bases match TRBD2. Germline V gives CDR1 SGHTA, CDR2 FQGNSA. CDR3 length equals 15 residues. V dropped 7 bases and J dropped 0; count of bases not matched to a gene: 5. In nucleotides, the CDR3 is TGTGCCAGCACCCTTACTAGCGGGAGCACAGATACGCAGTATTTT. As protein: CASTLTSGSTDTQYF.

The chain links TRBV20-1 to TRBJ2-1; TRBD1 might be the D (5 bases). V dropped 5 bases and J dropped 9 bases, with 11 bases sitting between them. Germline V gene data show CDR1 as DFQATT and CDR2 as SNEGSKA (reference sequence). The CDR3 spans 11 residues. The CDR3: CSARSDSEQFF. The CDR3, as DNA: TGCAGTGCTCGGTCAGACAGTGAGCAGTTCTTC.

The chain is built from TRBV19 and TRBJ1-1; D perhaps matches TRBD1 (5 bases). With 5 bases removed from V and 2 bases from J, the gap between germline ends came to 12 bases. CDR1 is LNHDA, CDR2 SQIVND, per germline (reference sequence). The CDR3 has 14 residues. The CDR3 DNA reads TGTGCCAGTAGTTTTCGGGGACTTAACACTGAAGCTTTCTTT. Protein: CASSFRGLNTEAFF. The variable domain in full, completed from reference TRBV19 and TRBJ1-1, reads DGGITQSPKYLFRKEGQNVTLSCEQNLNHDAMYWYRQDPGQGLRLIYYSQIVNDFQKGDIAEGYSVSREKKESFPLTVTSAQKNPTAFYLCASSFRGLNTEAFFGQGTRLTVV.

This clone has more than one count but fewer than ten. The gene calls are TRBV19 and TRBJ2-5; the match to TRBD1 covers 12 bases. The CDR3 extends over 15 amino acids. Germline CDR1 and CDR2: LNHDA and SQIVND (reference sequence). Trimming removed 4 bases from V and 5 bases from J; junction bases left unmatched: 5. The CDR3 sequence is CASSTRDRGLETQYF. The CDR3 DNA sequence: TGTGCCAGTAGTACCCGGGACAGGGGGCTGGAGACCCAGTACTTC.

The CDR3 protein is CASSAGGRVYEQYF. CDR3 DNA: TGTGCCAGCAGCGCTGGCGGGAGGGTTTACGAGCAGTACTTC. The gene calls are TRBV6-5 and TRBJ2-7; 9 bases line up with TRBD2. Trimming took 6 bases from V and 4 from J; bases not matched to a gene: 7. This CDR3 has 14 residues. Per germline, CDR1 MNHEY and CDR2 SVGAGI.

This clone was counted once. The chain carries TRBV7-9 and TRBJ2-7, with D perhaps TRBD2 (6 bases). Germline assignment: CDR1 SEHNR and CDR2 FQNEAQ (reference sequence). The CDR3 totals 13 residues. Between the trimmed V and J ends, which lost 1 base and 2 bases, there was a span of 6 bases. CDR3 sequence reads: CASSLGTTYEQYF. The CDR3, as DNA: TGTGCCAGCAGCTTAGGGACTACCTACGAGCAGTACTTC.

This clone was counted between two and nine times. The same CDR3 can be traced to other DNA sequences in this sample. In DNA, the CDR3 is TGCGCCAGCAGCCCACCCGGTAGAGATGAGCAGTTCTTC. This translates into CASSPPGRDEQFF. The chain couples TRBV4-1 to TRBJ2-1, with no clear D. The CDR3 covers 13 residues. V shed 4 bases and J shed 8 bases, with 12 bases lying between them. Germline values: CDR1 MGHRA, CDR2 YSYEKL.

The chain couples TRBV12-5 to TRBJ2-2; D is possibly TRBD2 (5 bases). Trimming removed 5 bases from V and 3 bases from J, with 13 bases in between. Germline values: CDR1 LGHNT, CDR2 FRNRAP. The CDR3 is 15 amino acids. CDR3 coding DNA: TGTGCTAGTGGTCTCGGGGTGCTGGACACCGGGGAGCTGTTTTTT. Its translation is CASGLGVLDTGELFF.

The chain carries TRBV5-1 and TRBJ2-1; 8 bases align to TRBD1. The ends lost 5 bases at V and 5 bases at J; junction bases unmatched: 9. This CDR3 region has 15 residues. Per the germline V gene, CDR1 is SGHRS and CDR2 is YFSETQ. CDR3 coding DNA: TGCGCCAGCAGACACGACAGGGGAGGAAACAATGAGCAGTTCTTC. Translated: CASRHDRGGNNEQFF.

The gene calls are TRBV2 and TRBJ2-3, with 9 bases lining up with TRBD2. Unmatched junction bases numbered 9, after V lost 0 bases and J lost 5 bases. The CDR3 has 17 residues. Germline V CDR1 and CDR2: SNHLY, FYNNEI. As DNA, the CDR3 is TGTGCCAGCAGTGAAGCGCGGGGGGGGGCTGCAGGAGATACGCAGTATTTT. Its protein product is CASSEARGGAAGDTQYF.